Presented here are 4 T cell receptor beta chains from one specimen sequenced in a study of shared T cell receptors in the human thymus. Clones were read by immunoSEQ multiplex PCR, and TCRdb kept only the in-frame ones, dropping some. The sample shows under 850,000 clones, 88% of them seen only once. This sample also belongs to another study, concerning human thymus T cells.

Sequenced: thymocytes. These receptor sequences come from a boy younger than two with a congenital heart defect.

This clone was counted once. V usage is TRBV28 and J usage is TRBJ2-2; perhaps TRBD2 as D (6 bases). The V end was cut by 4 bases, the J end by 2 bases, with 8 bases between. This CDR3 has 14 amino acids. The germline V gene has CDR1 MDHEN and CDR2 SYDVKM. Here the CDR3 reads CASSWRDNTGELFF. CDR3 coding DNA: TGTGCCAGCAGTTGGCGGGACAACACCGGGGAGCTGTTTTTT.

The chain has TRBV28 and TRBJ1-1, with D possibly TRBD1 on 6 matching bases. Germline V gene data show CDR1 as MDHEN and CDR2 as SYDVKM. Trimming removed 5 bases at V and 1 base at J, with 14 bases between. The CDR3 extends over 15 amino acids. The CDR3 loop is CASSLRGQSNTEAFF. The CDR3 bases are TGTGCCAGCAGTCTCAGGGGCCAATCGAACACTGAAGCTTTCTTT.

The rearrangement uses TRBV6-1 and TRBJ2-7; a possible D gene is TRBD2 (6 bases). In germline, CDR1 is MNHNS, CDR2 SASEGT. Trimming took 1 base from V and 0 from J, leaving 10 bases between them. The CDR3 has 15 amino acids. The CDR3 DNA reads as TGTGCCAGCAGTGAAGGGCCGGGACTCTCCTACGAGCAGTACTTC. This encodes CASSEGPGLSYEQYF.

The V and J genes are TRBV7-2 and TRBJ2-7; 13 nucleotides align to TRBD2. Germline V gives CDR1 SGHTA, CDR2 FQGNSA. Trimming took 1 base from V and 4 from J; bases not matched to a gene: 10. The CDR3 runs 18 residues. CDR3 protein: CASSLDRGTSGDNYEQYF. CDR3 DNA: TGTGCCAGCAGCTTAGACAGGGGGACTAGCGGGGATAATTACGAGCAGTACTTC.